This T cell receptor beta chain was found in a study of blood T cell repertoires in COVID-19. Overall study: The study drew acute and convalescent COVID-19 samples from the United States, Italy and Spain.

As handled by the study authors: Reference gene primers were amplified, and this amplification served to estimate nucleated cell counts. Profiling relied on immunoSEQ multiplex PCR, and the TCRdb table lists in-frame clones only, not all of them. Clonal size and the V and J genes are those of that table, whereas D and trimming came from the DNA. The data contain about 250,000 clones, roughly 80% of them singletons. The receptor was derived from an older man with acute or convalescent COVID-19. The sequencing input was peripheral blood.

The CDR3 region has the DNA TGTGCCTGGACCTCACCGGGACTAGCGGGGGGAATCGGTGAGCAGTTCTTC. Translating gives CAWTSPGLAGGIGEQFF. The genes are TRBV30 and TRBJ2-1; 15 bases fit TRBD2. The trim removed 4 bases at V and 9 bases at J, leaving 13 bases unmatched. CDR1 is GTSNPN and CDR2 is SVGIG in the germline V gene (reference sequence). The CDR3 runs 17 residues.